This T cell receptor (beta chain) appears in the sequencing data of a study of blood T cell repertoires in COVID-19 (dated by TCRdb to about 2020). Broadly, across the study: Samples covering the acute and convalescent phases of COVID-19 were provided by collaborators in the United States, Italy and Spain. Samples came from the ongoing ImmuneRACE study (first 160 participants) plus 1,254 subjects from 6 global collaborators. The repertoires were released in a freely available public database meant as a resource for research on the immune response to SARS-CoV-2. Deeply sampled blood TCRbeta repertoires from subjects exposed to, actively infected with, or recovered from COVID-19 were included in the dataset. Where available, HLA class I and class II types were taken from metadata supplied by the sample provider and were not determined by assay-based typing. The sample metadata nearly always contained a de-identified subject ID, COVID-19 status, age in years and sex. The prospective study material was composed of cDNA or gDNA derived from T cells, B-cell-depleted T cells, or PBMCs.

The CDR3 starts with the cysteine, ends with the phenylalanine, and has 14 residues. The read is trimmed to its CDR3 DNA, 42 bases read in frame from base 1. Sequences MNHEY (CDR1) and SMNVEV (CDR2) are obtained from the germline V gene (reference sequence). The junction shows trimming of 3 bases on V and 7 bases on J, plus 12 bases between the germline ends. Comment on this clone: Its antigen is currently not known. No base qualities exist here, and no much larger clone lies one base off it.

One collaborating source in Seattle enrolled patients during active infection and followed them longitudinally through the course of disease. Collaborating institutions collected whole blood in K2EDTA tubes following their own protocols. For TCRbeta analysis, collaborators shipped samples as frozen whole blood, isolated PBMCs, or DNA extracted from either of those sample types. The immunoSEQ Assay, a bias-controlled multiplex PCR, was used to amplify TCRbeta CDR3 regions from genomic DNA. On the authors' methods: The number of nucleated cells in each sample was estimated by amplification of reference gene primers within the assay. To quantify the absolute abundance of each unique TCRbeta CDR3 rearrangement, sequence reads were collapsed and filtered. For each sample, productive Simpson clonality was calculated by taking the square root of Simpson's diversity index across productive rearrangements. In its TCRdb copy, this immuneACCESS table keeps in-frame sequences only and misses some clones. Where compared with another copy, unresolved V genes explain less than half of these, and the others have no known cause. V, J and clone size are taken as reported in that table, and D and trimming were inferred from the DNA itself. This sample comprises roughly 150,000 clones, about 85% of them detected only once. The leading ten clones occupy under 6.5% of the sample.

Paper-wide results and their limitations: The quantity of clinical and demographic metadata differed by source and by participant and was supplied without curation.

What was sequenced was peripheral blood. The TCR was taken from a woman aged 45 to 65 with COVID-19, enrolled during active disease. The chain was built from TRBV27 and TRBJ2-2, and TRBD1 may be the D gene, going by 5 matching bases. CDR3 reads: CASSLGQVNGELFF. Here is the DNA: TGTGCCAGCAGTTTGGGGCAGGTTAACGGGGAGCTGTTTTTT.